This T cell receptor beta chain is drawn from a study of low-dose radiotherapy and immunotherapy resistance in tumors. On the study more broadly: Treatment of Cohort 2 consisted of 1 Gy per fraction every two weeks, amounting to 13 Gy over 26 weeks. At a dose of 200 mg/m2, intravenous cyclophosphamide was given every two weeks, one day before radiation and immunotherapy. Every day for four cycles from cycle 1 day 1, patients took 300 mg of oral aspirin.

Alpha and beta chains were covered, as first-strand cDNA relied on TRAV- and TRBV-specific primers. It was with a constant-region primer and a V-primer adapter that TCRs were amplified over around 19 PCR cycles. Amplification of the isolated mRNA used in vitro transcription. MiXCR was run by TCRdb on the reads, yielding one entry per CDR3 protein. Here the sample spans approximately 45,000 distinct CDR3 sequences, approximately 26% being singletons. Time point meaning: after trial treatment. Treatment specified: LDRT plus nivolumab, ipilimumab, low-dose cyclophosphamide and aspirin (RACIN trial). Germline trimming cut 1 base from V and 7 bases from J; bases unmatched to any gene: 14. The CDR3 runs to 16 residues. Germline V lookup: CDR1 DFQATT, CDR2 SNEGSKA (reference sequence). As concerns this clonotype: This probably arose from a read error, given a far larger clone one base away.

The chain joins TRBV20-1 to TRBJ2-7, with 9 bases fitting TRBD2. This receptor was identified in a male donor with prostate cancer. The source material was PBMCs, sampled after low-dose radiotherapy plus immunotherapy. CDR3 residues: CSARGRLRTSGYEQYF. The CDR3 bases are TGCAGTGCTAGAGGCAGACTTCGTACTAGCGGGTATGAGCAGTACTTC.